The 30 T cell receptor beta chains below all came from one sample that was sequenced in a study of beta chain features in type 1 diabetes (dated by TCRdb to about 2018). Libraries were prepared through the immunoSEQ multiplex PCR assay. The High Capacity cDNA Reverse Transcription Kit was used to reverse transcribe all of the isolated RNA, meaning that expressed TCRB transcripts were what got sequenced. Entries here come from immuneACCESS through TCRdb and include only in-frame sequences with V and J called. Some clones fail to appear in such tables; in the studies checked, an unresolved V gene covers under half of the shortfall, and the cause of the remainder is unknown. Present in this sample are some 5,000 clones, 70% to 75% of which were seen just once. The ten largest clones capture approximately 2.1% of the sample. The sample was Tregs from blood. Read against the paper, the sample's cell subset or site label means: regulatory CD4+ T cells. Every receptor here comes from a man aged 18 to 29 in good health.

This chain connects TRBV7-9 to TRBJ2-2, with 8 bases aligning to TRBD1. V lost 2 bases and J lost 5; bases outside the gene matches: 10. CDR1 is SEHNR and CDR2 is FQNEAQ in the germline V gene (reference sequence). The CDR3 is 17 residues long. The CDR3 spells CASSLLVQGARTGELFF. CDR3 in DNA: TGTGCCAGCAGCTTACTTGTGCAGGGGGCGCGGACCGGGGAGCTGTTTTTT.

J is TRBJ1-5 and V is TRBV29-1; D remains unclear. The CDR3 is 13 residues long. V lost 3 bases to trimming and J lost 4 bases, with 10 bases between them. The germline CDR1 and CDR2 sequences are SQVTM and ANQGSEA. DNA for the CDR3: TGCAGCGTTGAGGCTGGGCCGAATCAGCCCCAGCATTTT. It translates to CSVEAGPNQPQHF.

The chain links TRBV14 to TRBJ1-2; D ambiguous. V was cut by 2 bases and J by 10 bases, with 11 bases left in between. The CDR3 loop spans 12 amino acids. The germline CDR1 and CDR2 sequences are SGHDN and FVKESK. CDR3 coding DNA: TGTGCCAGCAGCCAATCGGGGTTTATCTACACCTTC. Its protein product is CASSQSGFIYTF.

The rearrangement joins TRBV28 to TRBJ2-7; D is possibly TRBD1 (5 bases). The CDR3 has 13 residues. Between the trimmed V and J ends, which lost 3 bases and 6 bases, there was a span of 12 bases. Per the germline V gene, CDR1 is MDHEN and CDR2 is SYDVKM. This chain's CDR3 is CASSFPWQGEQYF. CDR3 coding DNA: TGTGCCAGCAGTTTCCCCTGGCAGGGCGAGCAGTACTTC.

This clone occurred a few times. This sequence joins TRBV14 and TRBJ1-1; D is possibly TRBD1 (6 bases). Trimming took 1 base from V and 8 from J, leaving 11 bases between them. The CDR3 loop spans 13 amino acids. Looked up from germline, CDR1 is SGHDN and CDR2 is FVKESK. In DNA form, the CDR3 reads TGTGCCAGCAGCCAAGTTGGACAGAAAGAAGCTTTCTTT. Protein sequence: CASSQVGQKEAFF.

This clone was seen only once. The genes are TRBV9 and TRBJ1-2; TRBD1 matches 8 bases. The CDR3 runs 14 residues. V dropped 4 bases and J dropped 9; count of bases not matched to a gene: 11. Germline V lookup: CDR1 SGDLS, CDR2 YYNGEE. CDR3 sequence (DNA): TGTGCCAGCAGCTCACTGACAGGGGCCCAAAGCTACACCTTC. Amino acid sequence: CASSSLTGAQSYTF.

The chain has TRBV27 and TRBJ2-7; perhaps TRBD2 as D (7 bases). Germline assignment: CDR1 MNHEY and CDR2 SMNVEV (reference sequence). This CDR3 has 14 residues. The V end lost 4 bases, the J end lost 4 bases, and 14 bases lay between the germline ends. Here the CDR3 reads CASSWVGGPYEQYF. The CDR3 DNA is TGTGCCAGCAGTTGGGTGGGGGGGCCATACGAGCAGTACTTC.

The rearrangement links TRBV18 to TRBJ2-2, with D possibly TRBD2 on 6 matching bases. The germline V gene has CDR1 KGHSH and CDR2 LQKENI. With 4 bases removed from V and 4 bases from J, the gap between germline ends came to 16 bases. The CDR3 runs to 16 residues. As DNA, the CDR3 is TGTGCCAGCTCACGGGACCTACGCGGGGCCACCGGGGAGCTGTTTTTT. Amino acid sequence: CASSRDLRGATGELFF.

The sample holds one count of this clone. This chain links TRBV6-5 with TRBJ2-1; 8 bases map to TRBD1. Germline CDR1 is MNHEY and CDR2 is SVGAGI. The V segment lost 10 bases and the J segment 9 bases; nucleotides outside the gene matches: 11. The CDR3 contains 13 residues. The CDR3 is CATRGQGDSEQFF. Written as DNA, the CDR3 is TGTGCCACCCGCGGACAGGGAGATAGTGAGCAGTTCTTC.

The rearrangement links TRBV28 to TRBJ2-1; 10 bases are a match to TRBD2. The CDR3 loop spans 15 amino acids. With V trimmed by 7 bases and J by 9 bases, 12 bases remained unmatched. CDR1 is MDHEN and CDR2 is SYDVKM in the germline V gene. CDR3: CASTIGASGGIEQFF. The CDR3 region has the DNA TGTGCCAGCACCATAGGGGCTAGCGGGGGTATTGAGCAGTTCTTC.

The V and J genes are TRBV7-9 and TRBJ1-4; D is unresolved. Germline loops: CDR1 SEHNR, CDR2 FQNEAQ (reference sequence). The CDR3 extends over 14 amino acids. V lost 2 bases, J lost 6 bases, and 10 bases lay in between. DNA for the CDR3: TGTGCCAGCAGCTTACGTGGCCGGGATGAAAAACTGTTTTTT. This codes for CASSLRGRDEKLFF.

The chain uses TRBV2 and TRBJ2-5; D call uncertain. Germline CDR1 and CDR2: SNHLY and FYNNEI. This CDR3 region has 13 residues. V lost 6 bases and J lost 1, with 9 bases in between. The CDR3 region has the DNA TGTGCCAGCAGAGACTGGTTCCAAGAGACCCAGTACTTC. Translation gives CASRDWFQETQYF.

The chain carries TRBV5-1 and TRBJ2-5; TRBD2 agrees at 8 bases. Germline values: CDR1 SGHRS, CDR2 YFSETQ. The CDR3 length is 15 residues. V was clipped by 0 bases and J by 5 bases; unmatched bases: 6. CDR3 sequence: CASSLVRGGPETQYF. The CDR3 DNA reads TGCGCCAGCAGCTTGGTCCGGGGGGGCCCCGAGACCCAGTACTTC.

This clone was detected a few times. V gene TRBV7-8 combines with J gene TRBJ2-5; D call uncertain. The V and J ends lost 3 bases and 1 base respectively, with 6 bases between them. From germline, CDR1 is SGHVS and CDR2 FQNEAQ. The CDR3 is 13 residues long. The CDR3: CASSFSGQETQYF. The CDR3, as DNA: TGTGCCAGCAGCTTTTCGGGCCAAGAGACCCAGTACTTC.

The rearrangement joins TRBV10-2 to TRBJ1-5; 9 positions match TRBD1. Unmatched junction bases numbered 7, after V lost 1 base and J lost 6 bases. This CDR3 is built from 16 residues. Per the germline V gene, CDR1 is WSHSY and CDR2 is SAAADI. The CDR3 DNA sequence: TGCGCCAGCAGTGAGTGGAGGGACAGGGCGCGTCAGCCCCAGCATTTT. Its translation: CASSEWRDRARQPQHF.

Here the CDR3 DNA reads TGTGCCTGGACCCTAAATGAAAAACTGTTTTTT. It translates to CAWTLNEKLFF. The chain has TRBV30 and TRBJ1-4; D not resolved. The CDR3 runs to 11 residues. The ends were cut back, 4 bases at V and 5 bases at J, with 5 bases in the middle. Germline CDR1 GTSNPN, CDR2 SVGIG (reference sequence).

V is TRBV5-1 and J is TRBJ2-1, with 9 bases aligning to TRBD1. Germline trimming cut 3 bases from V and 6 bases from J; bases unmatched to any gene: 4. In germline, CDR1 is SGHRS, CDR2 YFSETQ. There are 14 residues in the CDR3. The CDR3 sequence: CASSWGDRANEQFF. DNA of the CDR3: TGCGCCAGCAGCTGGGGGGACAGGGCCAATGAGCAGTTCTTC. Using reference TRBV5-1 and TRBJ2-1 for the parts outside the CDR3, the full variable domain is KAGVTQTPRYLIKTRGQQVTLSCSPISGHRSVSWYQQTPGQGLQFLFEYFSETQRNKGNFPGRFSGRQFSNSRSEMNVSTLELGDSALYLCASSWGDRANEQFFGPGTRLTVL.

The CDR3 region is CASSPDGTRKKETQYF. CDR3 in DNA: TGTGCCAGCAGCCCCGACGGGACTAGGAAGAAAGAGACCCAGTACTTC. The gene calls are TRBV7-9 and TRBJ2-5; TRBD2 agrees at 8 bases. Germline trimming cut 5 bases from V and 3 bases from J; bases unmatched to any gene: 11. Germline values: CDR1 SEHNR, CDR2 FQNEAQ (reference sequence). The CDR3 totals 16 residues.

The chain links TRBV5-6 to TRBJ2-3; D is possibly TRBD1 (7 bases). The CDR3 totals 15 residues. V lost 4 bases to trimming and J lost 5 bases, with 17 bases between them. CDR1 and CDR2 (germline): SGHDT, YYEEEE. In nucleotides, the CDR3 is TGTGCCAGCAGCGGACGCAGGGGGGTAGGAGATACGCAGTATTTT. It translates to CASSGRRGVGDTQYF.

The chain carries TRBV27 and TRBJ1-5; no definite D call. Trimming cost V 0 bases and J 5 bases, with 5 bases left between them. Germline V gene data show CDR1 as MNHEY and CDR2 as SMNVEV (reference sequence). The CDR3 is 13 residues long. This chain's CDR3 is CASSLSPYQPQHF. Here the CDR3 DNA reads TGTGCCAGCAGTTTATCCCCCTATCAGCCCCAGCATTTT.

V gene TRBV5-4 combines with J gene TRBJ1-1, with D unclear. Germline V CDR1 and CDR2: SGHNT, YYREEE (reference sequence). V was shortened by 3 bases and J by 0 bases, with 12 bases between the two germline ends. CDR3 length equals 15 residues. CDR3 loop: CASSSGSLMNTEAFF. CDR3 DNA: TGTGCCAGCAGCTCAGGATCCCTAATGAACACTGAAGCTTTCTTT.

The chain is built from TRBV5-4 and TRBJ2-7; D is perhaps TRBD2 (5 bases). Germline CDR1 reads SGHNT; CDR2 reads YYREEE (reference sequence). V dropped 3 bases and J dropped 7 bases, with 20 bases sitting between them. The CDR3 contains 15 residues. CDR3 loop: CASSSGGLVIREQYF. The CDR3 DNA reads as TGTGCCAGCAGCTCGGGTGGACTCGTCATACGGGAGCAGTACTTC.

This sequence joins TRBV4-1 and TRBJ2-3; a weak D match, TRBD2 (6 bases). Germline V gene sequence: CDR1 MGHRA, CDR2 YSYEKL. V gave up 8 bases and J gave up 3 bases, with 12 bases separating them. This CDR3 has 13 residues. CDR3 amino acids: CASWAAGTDTQYF. The CDR3 nucleotides are TGCGCCAGCTGGGCGGCGGGGACAGATACGCAGTATTTT.

The J gene is TRBJ1-1, the V gene TRBV7-2; D gene uncertain. V was cut by 2 bases and J by 7 bases, with 11 bases left in between. This CDR3 has 13 amino acids. CDR1 SGHTA and CDR2 FQGNSA come from the germline V gene. CDR3 coding DNA: TGTGCCAGCAGCTTATTCATCCAGGATGAAGCTTTCTTT. Translated: CASSLFIQDEAFF.

V gene TRBV5-1 combines with J gene TRBJ2-1; 14 positions agree with TRBD2. The CDR3 is 15 residues long. Per germline, CDR1 SGHRS and CDR2 YFSETQ. Unmatched junction bases numbered 6, after V lost 4 bases and J lost 9 bases. The CDR3: CASSGGLAGGGEQFF. In DNA form, the CDR3 reads TGCGCCAGCAGCGGCGGACTAGCGGGGGGAGGTGAGCAGTTCTTC.

Only a few counts were recorded for this clone. The V call is TRBV7-2, the J call TRBJ2-3; 8 bases are shared with TRBD2. The CDR3 is made up of 15 amino acids. The ends lost 7 bases at V and 5 bases at J; junction bases unmatched: 11. In germline, CDR1 is SGHTA, CDR2 FQGNSA. The CDR3, as DNA: TGTGCCAGCAAACTTAGTACTAGCGGACTAGATACGCAGTATTTT. This translates into CASKLSTSGLDTQYF.

The rearrangement links TRBV11-2 to TRBJ1-6; D remains ambiguous. The germline gives CDR1 SGHAT, CDR2 FQNNGV. Trimming shortened V by 2 bases and J by 7 bases, and 15 bases separated the two germline ends. The CDR3 loop spans 16 amino acids. This CDR3 is CASSLRSSAPNSPLHF. In DNA, the CDR3 is TGTGCCAGCAGCTTAAGGAGCTCGGCCCCCAATTCACCCCTCCACTTT.

The rearrangement joins TRBV11-2 to TRBJ2-4; 8 bases fit TRBD2. This CDR3 is built from 15 residues. V was pared by 4 bases and J by 8 bases, with 10 bases of the junction left unmatched. Germline CDR1 is SGHAT and CDR2 is FQNNGV. The CDR3 DNA is TGTGCCAGCAGCTACTCGGGGGGGCCGGGTGACATTCAGTACTTC. This encodes CASSYSGGPGDIQYF.

V gene TRBV5-1 combines with J gene TRBJ2-1; D call uncertain. Trimming took 5 bases from V and 8 from J, leaving 11 bases between them. This CDR3 contains 12 residues. Germline V gene lookup returns CDR1 SGHRS and CDR2 YFSETQ. The CDR3 protein is CASRLQFDEQFF. The CDR3 nucleotides are TGCGCCAGCAGACTACAATTCGATGAGCAGTTCTTC.

The chain has TRBV7-2 and TRBJ2-5, with D possibly matching TRBD1 (5 bases). The DNA end lines up better with TRBJ2-7; the J call may be wrong. The CDR3 is made up of 14 amino acids. Germline V gene lookup returns CDR1 SGHTA and CDR2 FQGNSA. CDR3 DNA sequence: TGTGCCAGCAGCTCCCAGGACATAGCCTACGAGCAGTACTTC. Translation gives CASSSQDIAYEQYF.